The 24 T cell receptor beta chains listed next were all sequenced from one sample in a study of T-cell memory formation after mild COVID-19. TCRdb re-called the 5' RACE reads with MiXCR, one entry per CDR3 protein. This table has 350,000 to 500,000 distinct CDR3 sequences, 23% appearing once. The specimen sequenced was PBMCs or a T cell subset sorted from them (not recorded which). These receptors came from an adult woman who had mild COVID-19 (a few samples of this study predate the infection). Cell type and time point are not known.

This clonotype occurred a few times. The CDR3 DNA sequence: TGTGCCAGCGGGAGGGGACATTCAACTGAAGCTTTCTTT. Its protein is CASGRGHSTEAFF. This chain links TRBV9 with TRBJ1-1, with D maybe TRBD1 (6 bases). Trimming took 7 bases from V and 5 from J, leaving 15 bases between them. The germline CDR1 and CDR2 sequences are SGDLS and YYNGEE. This CDR3 region has 13 residues.

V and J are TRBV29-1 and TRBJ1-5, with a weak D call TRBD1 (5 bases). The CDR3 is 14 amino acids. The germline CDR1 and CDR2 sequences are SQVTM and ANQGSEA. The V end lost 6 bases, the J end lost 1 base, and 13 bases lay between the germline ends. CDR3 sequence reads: CSVVPGGSNQPQHF. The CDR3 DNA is TGCAGCGTCGTCCCGGGGGGGAGCAATCAGCCCCAGCATTTT.

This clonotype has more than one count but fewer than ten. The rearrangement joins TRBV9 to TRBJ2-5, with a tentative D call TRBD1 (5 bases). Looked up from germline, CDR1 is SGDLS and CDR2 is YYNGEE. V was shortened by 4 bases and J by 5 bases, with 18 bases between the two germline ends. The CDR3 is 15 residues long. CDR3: CASSNRVPHRETQYF. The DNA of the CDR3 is TGTGCCAGCAGCAACCGGGTCCCCCACAGGGAGACCCAGTACTTC. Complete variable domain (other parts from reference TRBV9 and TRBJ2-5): DSGVTQTPKHLITATGQRVTLRCSPRSGDLSVYWYQQSLDQGLQFLIQYYNGEERAKGNILERFSAQQFPDLHSELNLSSLELGDSALYFCASSNRVPHRETQYFGPGTRLLVL.

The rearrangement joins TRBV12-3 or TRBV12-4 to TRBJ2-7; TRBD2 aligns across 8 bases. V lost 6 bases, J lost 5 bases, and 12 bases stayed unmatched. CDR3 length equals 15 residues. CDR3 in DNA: TGTGCCAGCAGACCCAAAGCGGGAGAGGAGGACGAGCAGTACTTC. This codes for CASRPKAGEEDEQYF.

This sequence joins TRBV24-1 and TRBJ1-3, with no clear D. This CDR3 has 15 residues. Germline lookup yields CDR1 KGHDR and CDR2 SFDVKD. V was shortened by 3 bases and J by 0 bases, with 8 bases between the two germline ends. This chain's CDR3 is CATSDKGSSGNTIYF. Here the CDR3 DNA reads TGTGCCACCAGTGATAAAGGGAGCTCTGGAAACACCATATATTTT.

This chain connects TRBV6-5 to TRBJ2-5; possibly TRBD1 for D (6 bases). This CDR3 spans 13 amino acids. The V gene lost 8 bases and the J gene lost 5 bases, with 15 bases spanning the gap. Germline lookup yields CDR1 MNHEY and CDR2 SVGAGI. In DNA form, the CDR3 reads TGTGCCAGCTGTTTGGGCAGGGGTGAGACCCAGTACTTC. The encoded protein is CASCLGRGETQYF.

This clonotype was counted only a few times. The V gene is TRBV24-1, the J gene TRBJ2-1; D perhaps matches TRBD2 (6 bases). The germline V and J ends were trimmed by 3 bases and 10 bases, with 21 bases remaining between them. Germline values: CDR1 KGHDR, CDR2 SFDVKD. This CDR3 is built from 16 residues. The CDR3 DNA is TGTGCCACCAGTGATACGGCGGGACCAGGACTTGAAGAGCAGTTCTTC. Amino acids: CATSDTAGPGLEEQFF.

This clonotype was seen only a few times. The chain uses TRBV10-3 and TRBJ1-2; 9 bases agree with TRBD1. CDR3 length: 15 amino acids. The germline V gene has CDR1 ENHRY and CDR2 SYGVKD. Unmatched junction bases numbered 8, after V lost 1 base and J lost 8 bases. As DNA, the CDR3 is TGTGCCATCAGTGAGTGGGGACAGGGAATTCAAGGCTACACCTTC. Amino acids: CAISEWGQGIQGYTF.

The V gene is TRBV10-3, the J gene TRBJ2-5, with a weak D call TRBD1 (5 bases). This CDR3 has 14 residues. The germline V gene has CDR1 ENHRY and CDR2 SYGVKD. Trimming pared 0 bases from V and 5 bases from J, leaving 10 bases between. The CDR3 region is CAISESRALETQYF. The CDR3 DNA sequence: TGTGCCATCAGTGAGTCCAGGGCTCTCGAGACCCAGTACTTC.

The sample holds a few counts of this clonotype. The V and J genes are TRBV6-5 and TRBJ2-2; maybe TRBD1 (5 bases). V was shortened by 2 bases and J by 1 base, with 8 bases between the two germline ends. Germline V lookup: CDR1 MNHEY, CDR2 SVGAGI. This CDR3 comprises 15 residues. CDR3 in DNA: TGTGCCAGCAGTTACAGGGGTGTGAACACCGGGGAGCTGTTTTTT. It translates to CASSYRGVNTGELFF.

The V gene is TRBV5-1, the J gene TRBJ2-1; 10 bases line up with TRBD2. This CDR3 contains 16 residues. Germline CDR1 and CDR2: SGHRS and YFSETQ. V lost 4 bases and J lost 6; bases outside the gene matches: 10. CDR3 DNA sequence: TGCGCCAGCAGCCCCATTACCGGGACTAGCGTCAATGAGCAGTTCTTC. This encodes CASSPITGTSVNEQFF.

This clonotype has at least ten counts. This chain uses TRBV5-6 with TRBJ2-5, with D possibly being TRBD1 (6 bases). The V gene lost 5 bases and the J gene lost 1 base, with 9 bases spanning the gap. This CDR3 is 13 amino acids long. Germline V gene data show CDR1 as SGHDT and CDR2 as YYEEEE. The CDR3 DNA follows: TGTGCCAGCAGTAAGGACAGCCAAGAGACCCAGTACTTC. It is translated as CASSKDSQETQYF.

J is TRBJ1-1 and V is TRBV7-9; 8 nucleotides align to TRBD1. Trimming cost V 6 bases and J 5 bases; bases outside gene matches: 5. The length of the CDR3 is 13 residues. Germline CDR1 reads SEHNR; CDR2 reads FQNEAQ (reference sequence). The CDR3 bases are TGTGCCAGCAGAAATACAGGGGGAACTGAAGCTTTCTTT. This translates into CASRNTGGTEAFF. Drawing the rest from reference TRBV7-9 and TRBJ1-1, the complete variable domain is DTGVSQNPRHKITKRGQNVTFRCDPISEHNRLYWYRQTLGQGPEFLTYFQNEAQLEKSRLLSDRFSAERPKGSFSTLEIQRTEQGDSAMYLCASRNTGGTEAFFGQGTRLTVV.

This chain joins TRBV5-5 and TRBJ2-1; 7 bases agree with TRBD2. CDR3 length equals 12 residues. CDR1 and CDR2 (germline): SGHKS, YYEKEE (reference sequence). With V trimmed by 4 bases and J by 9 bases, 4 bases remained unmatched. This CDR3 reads CASSAAGVEQFF. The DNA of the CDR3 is TGTGCCAGCAGCGCTGCGGGGGTTGAGCAGTTCTTC.

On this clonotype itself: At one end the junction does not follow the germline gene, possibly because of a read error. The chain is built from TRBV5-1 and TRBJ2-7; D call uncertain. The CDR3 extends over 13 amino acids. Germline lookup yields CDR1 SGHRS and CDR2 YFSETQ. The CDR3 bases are TGCGCTAGCAGCTTCGGGCGAGACTACGAGCAGTACTTC. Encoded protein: CASSFGRDYEQYF.

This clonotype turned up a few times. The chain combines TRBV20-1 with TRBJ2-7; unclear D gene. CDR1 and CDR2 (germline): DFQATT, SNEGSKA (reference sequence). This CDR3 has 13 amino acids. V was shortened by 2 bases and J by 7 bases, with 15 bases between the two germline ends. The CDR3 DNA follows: TGCAGTGCTAGATCCCTGAGAAAACTAGAGCAGTACTTC. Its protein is CSARSLRKLEQYF.

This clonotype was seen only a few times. The CDR3 DNA is TGTGCCTGGAGCCCTCATGTATCGGCTGGCGAGTTCTTC. Protein: CAWSPHVSAGEFF. V is TRBV30 and J is TRBJ2-1; D remains ambiguous. Germline-derived CDR1 and CDR2 are GTSNPN and SVGIG (reference sequence). The CDR3 has 13 residues. Trimming shortened V by 3 bases and J by 14 bases, and 20 bases separated the two germline ends.

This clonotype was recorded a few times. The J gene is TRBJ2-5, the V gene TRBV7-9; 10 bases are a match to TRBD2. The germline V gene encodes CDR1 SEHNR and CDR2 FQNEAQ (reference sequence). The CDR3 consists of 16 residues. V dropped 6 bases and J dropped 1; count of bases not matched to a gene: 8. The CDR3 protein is CASRLTSSGGQETQYF. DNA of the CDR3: TGTGCCAGCAGACTTACTTCTAGCGGGGGCCAAGAGACCCAGTACTTC. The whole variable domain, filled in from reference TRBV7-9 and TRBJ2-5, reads DTGVSQNPRHKITKRGQNVTFRCDPISEHNRLYWYRQTLGQGPEFLTYFQNEAQLEKSRLLSDRFSAERPKGSFSTLEIQRTEQGDSAMYLCASRLTSSGGQETQYFGPGTRLLVL.

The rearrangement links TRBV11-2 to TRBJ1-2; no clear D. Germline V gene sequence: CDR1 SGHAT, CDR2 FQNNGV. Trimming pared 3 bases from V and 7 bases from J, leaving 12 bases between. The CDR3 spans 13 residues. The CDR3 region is CASSFGAKGGYTF. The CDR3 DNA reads TGTGCCAGCAGCTTTGGAGCCAAGGGTGGCTACACCTTC. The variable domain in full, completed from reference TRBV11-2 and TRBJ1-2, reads EAGVAQSPRYKIIEKRQSVAFWCNPISGHATLYWYQQILGQGPKLLIQFQNNGVVDDSQLPKDRFSAERLKGVDSTLKIQPAKLEDSAVYLCASSFGAKGGYTFGSGTRLTVV.

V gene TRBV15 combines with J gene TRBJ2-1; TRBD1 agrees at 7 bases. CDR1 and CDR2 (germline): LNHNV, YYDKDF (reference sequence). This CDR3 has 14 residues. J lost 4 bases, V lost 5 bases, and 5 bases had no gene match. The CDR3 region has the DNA TGTGCCACCAGCGGCAGGGGGTTATACAATGAGCAGTTCTTC. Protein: CATSGRGLYNEQFF. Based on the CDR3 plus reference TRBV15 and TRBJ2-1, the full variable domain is DAMVIQNPRYQVTQFGKPVTLSCSQTLNHNVMYWYQQKSSQAPKLLFHYYDKDFNNEADTPDNFQSRRPNTSFCFLDIRSPGLGDTAMYLCATSGRGLYNEQFFGPGTRLTVL.

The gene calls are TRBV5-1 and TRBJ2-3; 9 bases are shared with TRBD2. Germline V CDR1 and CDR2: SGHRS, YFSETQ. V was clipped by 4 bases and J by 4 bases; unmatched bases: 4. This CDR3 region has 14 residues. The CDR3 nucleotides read TGCGCCAGCAGCGTGCCTAGCGGGGCAGATACGCAGTATTTT. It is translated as CASSVPSGADTQYF.

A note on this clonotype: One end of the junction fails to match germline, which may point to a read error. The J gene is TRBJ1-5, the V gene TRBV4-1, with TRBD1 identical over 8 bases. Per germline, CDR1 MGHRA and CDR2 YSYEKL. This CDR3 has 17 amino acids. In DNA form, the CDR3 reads TGCGCCAGCAGCCATCGGACAGGGTCTCGTTGGAATCAGCCCAAGCATTTT. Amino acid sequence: CASSHRTGSRWNQPKHF.

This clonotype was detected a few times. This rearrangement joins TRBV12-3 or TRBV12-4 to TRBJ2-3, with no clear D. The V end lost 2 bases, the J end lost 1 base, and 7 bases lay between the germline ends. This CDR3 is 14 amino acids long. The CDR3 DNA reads TGTGCCAGCAGTTTACAGCATGGCACAGATACGCAGTATTTT. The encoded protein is CASSLQHGTDTQYF.

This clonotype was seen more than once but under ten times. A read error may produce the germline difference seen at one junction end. The CDR3 nucleotides read TGTGCTAGCAGCTCTGGGACACCGATCCGGTATCAGCCCCAGCATTTT. Its translation: CASSSGTPIRYQPQHF. The chain recombines TRBV7-7 with TRBJ1-5, with a weak D call TRBD1 (6 bases). The germline CDR1 and CDR2 sequences are SSHAT and FNYEAQ (reference sequence). The CDR3 totals 16 residues.